Listed below are T cell receptor beta chains from one sample, sequenced in a study of cytomegalovirus exposure and HLA in healthy donors. Assay: immunoSEQ multiplex PCR; the TCRdb copy retains only in-frame clones and omits some. The table records approximately 220,000 clones, around four fifths of them present only once. Sequencing input: PBMCs. The receptor source for this set is a woman aged 30 to 39 in good health and CMV-seropositive. Both conserved end residues are part of each CDR3. D genes are given only for firm matches. Only part of the rows carry a size: once, few, many, or a class if the clone is expanded.

CDR3 protein: CASRLPPFPRPSFEQYF
CDR3 DNA: TGTGCCAGCAGATTACCGCCCTTCCCCCGCCCCTCCTTCGAGCAGTACTTC
V gene: TRBV5-5
clone size: .
D gene: .
J gene: TRBJ2-7

CDR3 protein: CASSFDQLYEQYF
CDR3 DNA: TGCGCCAGCAGCTTCGACCAACTCTACGAGCAGTACTTC
V gene: TRBV5-1
clone size: .
D gene: .
J gene: TRBJ2-7

CDR3 protein: CASSDTTGVLYEQYF
CDR3 DNA: TGCGCCAGCAGCGATACGACAGGGGTACTTTACGAGCAGTACTTC
V gene: TRBV5-1
clone size: once
D gene: TRBD1
J gene: TRBJ2-7

CDR3 protein: CASSLSVDYGYTF
CDR3 DNA: TGTGCCAGCAGTTTATCCGTGGACTATGGCTACACCTTC
V gene: TRBV27
clone size: .
D gene: .
J gene: TRBJ1-2

CDR3 protein: CASSSQGLPGANVLTF
CDR3 DNA: TGTGCCAGCAGTTCACAGGGACTCCCTGGGGCCAACGTCCTGACTTTC
V gene: TRBV28
clone size: .
D gene: .
J gene: TRBJ2-6

CDR3 protein: CASRWTGALVNTEAFF
CDR3 DNA: TGTGCCAGCAGGTGGACAGGGGCCCTCGTGAACACTGAAGCTTTCTTT
V gene: TRBV27
clone size: .
D gene: TRBD1
J gene: TRBJ1-1

CDR3 protein: CASSLTAEEGAYNEQFF
CDR3 DNA: TGTGCCAGCAGCCTAACCGCCGAGGAGGGGGCCTACAATGAGCAGTTCTTC
V gene: TRBV13
clone size: once
D gene: .
J gene: TRBJ2-1

CDR3 protein: CASSLRGRSLDTQYF
CDR3 DNA: TGTGCCAGCAGTTTACGGGGACGTTCTCTGGATACGCAGTATTTT
V gene: TRBV27
clone size: .
D gene: .
J gene: TRBJ2-3

CDR3 protein: CAWDRGQSYEQYF
CDR3 DNA: TGTGCCTGGGACAGGGGGCAATCCTACGAGCAGTACTTC
V gene: TRBV30
clone size: .
D gene: TRBD1
J gene: TRBJ2-7

CDR3 protein: CASSPRTRLANQPQHF
CDR3 DNA: TGTGCCAGCAGTCCCAGGACCCGGTTAGCAAATCAGCCCCAGCATTTT
V gene: TRBV27
clone size: .
D gene: .
J gene: TRBJ1-5

CDR3 protein: CASSHLRDRLPHEQYF
CDR3 DNA: TGTGCCAGCAGTCATCTTAGAGACAGGCTCCCCCACGAGCAGTACTTC
V gene: TRBV2
clone size: once
D gene: .
J gene: TRBJ2-7

CDR3 protein: CASSLDPTGNQPQHF
CDR3 DNA: TGTGCCAGCAGCTTAGATCCGACAGGAAATCAGCCCCAGCATTTT
V gene: TRBV7-8
clone size: .
D gene: .
J gene: TRBJ1-5

CDR3 protein: CASNRQTPTNEKLFF
CDR3 DNA: TGTGCCAGCAACAGACAGACCCCAACTAATGAAAAACTGTTTTTT
V gene: TRBV2
clone size: .
D gene: .
J gene: TRBJ1-4

CDR3 protein: CASRRQRTSYEQYF
CDR3 DNA: TGTGCCAGCAGGAGACAGCGGACCTCCTACGAGCAGTACTTC
V gene: TRBV6-5
clone size: many
D gene: .
J gene: TRBJ2-7

CDR3 protein: CASSLRGTGGYEQYF
CDR3 DNA: TGTGCCAGCAGCTTGAGAGGGACAGGGGGATACGAGCAGTACTTC
V gene: TRBV5-6
clone size: .
D gene: TRBD1
J gene: TRBJ2-7

CDR3 protein: CASSVASYGELFF
CDR3 DNA: TGTGCCAGCAGCGTAGCGAGTTACGGGGAGCTGTTTTTT
V gene: TRBV9
clone size: few
D gene: .
J gene: TRBJ2-2

CDR3 protein: CASSPGPSYGYTF
CDR3 DNA: TGTGCCAGCTCACCTGGACCGAGCTATGGCTACACCTTC
V gene: TRBV18
clone size: .
D gene: .
J gene: TRBJ1-2

CDR3 protein: CASSLGLASDTQYF
CDR3 DNA: TGTGCCAGCAGCTTGGGACTAGCCTCAGATACGCAGTATTTT
V gene: TRBV5-6
clone size: .
D gene: TRBD2
J gene: TRBJ2-3

CDR3 protein: CASSENSTPATNEKLFF
CDR3 DNA: TGTGCCAGCAGTGAAAACAGTACCCCCGCAACTAATGAAAAACTGTTTTTT
V gene: TRBV6-1
clone size: .
D gene: .
J gene: TRBJ1-4

CDR3 protein: CASSLGGTGTEAFF
CDR3 DNA: TGCGCCAGCAGCTTGGGGGGAACCGGGACTGAAGCTTTCTTT
V gene: TRBV5-1
clone size: few
D gene: .
J gene: TRBJ1-1

CDR3 protein: CASSSLGRETQYF
CDR3 DNA: TGTGCCAGCAGTTCCCTAGGTCGAGAGACCCAGTACTTC
V gene: TRBV25-1
clone size: .
D gene: .
J gene: TRBJ2-5

CDR3 protein: CASSPLKLAGGPSGREQFF
CDR3 DNA: TGTGCCAGCAGCCCTCTTAAACTAGCGGGAGGTCCTTCGGGAAGAGAGCAGTTCTTC
V gene: TRBV6-4
clone size: .
D gene: TRBD2
J gene: TRBJ2-1

CDR3 protein: CASSDSGAGANVLTF
CDR3 DNA: TGTGCCAGCAGTGACTCGGGGGCTGGGGCCAACGTCCTGACTTTC
V gene: TRBV6-4
clone size: many
D gene: .
J gene: TRBJ2-6

CDR3 protein: CASSLISSSYNEQFF
CDR3 DNA: TGTGCCAGCAGCTTGATCAGTAGCTCCTACAATGAGCAGTTCTTC
V gene: TRBV5-6
clone size: .
D gene: .
J gene: TRBJ2-1

CDR3 protein: CASSQEAGGQYGYTF
CDR3 DNA: TGTGCCAGCAGCCAAGAAGCCGGGGGTCAATATGGCTACACCTTC
V gene: TRBV4-2
clone size: .
D gene: .
J gene: TRBJ1-2

CDR3 protein: CAWSTMSTNYGYTF
CDR3 DNA: TGTGCCTGGAGTACAATGTCGACAAACTATGGCTACACCTTC
V gene: TRBV30
clone size: .
D gene: .
J gene: TRBJ1-2

CDR3 protein: CASDPGDTGELFF
CDR3 DNA: TGTGCCAGCGACCCAGGGGACACCGGGGAGCTGTTTTTT
V gene: TRBV11-2
clone size: few
D gene: .
J gene: TRBJ2-2

CDR3 protein: CASSRGGYEQYF
CDR3 DNA: TGTGCCAGCAGTCGAGGGGGCTACGAGCAGTACTTC
V gene: TRBV2
clone size: .
D gene: .
J gene: TRBJ2-7

CDR3 protein: CASSATLGPKFYGYTF
CDR3 DNA: TGTGCCAGCAGCGCGACTCTGGGACCGAAGTTCTATGGCTACACCTTC
V gene: TRBV27
clone size: .
D gene: .
J gene: TRBJ1-2

CDR3 protein: CASSQKGGRGYTF
CDR3 DNA: TGTGCCAGCAGCCAAAAAGGGGGAAGAGGCTACACCTTC
V gene: TRBV7-3
clone size: .
D gene: .
J gene: TRBJ1-2

CDR3 protein: CASSQLWYTQYF
CDR3 DNA: TGTGCCAGCAGCCAACTCTGGTATACGCAGTATTTT
V gene: TRBV11-3
clone size: .
D gene: .
J gene: TRBJ2-3

CDR3 protein: CASSLSTKTGELFF
CDR3 DNA: TGTGCCAGCAGTTTATCTACAAAGACCGGGGAGCTGTTTTTT
V gene: TRBV27
clone size: .
D gene: .
J gene: TRBJ2-2

CDR3 protein: CASSSQGQDTEAFF
CDR3 DNA: TGTGCCAGCAGCTCCCAGGGGCAAGACACTGAAGCTTTCTTT
V gene: TRBV7-9
clone size: .
D gene: .
J gene: TRBJ1-1

CDR3 protein: CASNLRRSGDYGYTF
CDR3 DNA: TGTGCCAGCAACCTACGACGGAGCGGGGACTATGGCTACACCTTC
V gene: TRBV9
clone size: .
D gene: .
J gene: TRBJ1-2

CDR3 protein: CASSNDRGYPDTQYF
CDR3 DNA: TGTGCCAGCAGCAACGACAGGGGGTACCCAGATACGCAGTATTTT
V gene: TRBV7-9
clone size: once
D gene: TRBD1
J gene: TRBJ2-3

CDR3 protein: CASSLTQGHGYTF
CDR3 DNA: TGCGCCAGCAGCTTAACACAGGGTCATGGCTACACCTTC
V gene: TRBV5-1
clone size: few
D gene: .
J gene: TRBJ1-2

CDR3 protein: CAWLSAHRAWNTEAFF
CDR3 DNA: TGTGCCTGGTTATCCGCCCACAGGGCGTGGAACACTGAAGCTTTCTTT
V gene: TRBV30
clone size: .
D gene: .
J gene: TRBJ1-1

CDR3 protein: CASSDMGGARF
CDR3 DNA: TGTGCCAGCAGTGATATGGGGGGCGCAAGGTTT
V gene: TRBV2
clone size: .
D gene: .
J gene: TRBJ1-4

CDR3 protein: CASSLQGYTQYF
CDR3 DNA: TGTGCCAGCAGCTTGCAGGGCTATACGCAGTATTTT
V gene: TRBV5-4
clone size: once
D gene: .
J gene: TRBJ2-3

CDR3 protein: CASSLTQDEKLFF
CDR3 DNA: TGTGCCAGCAGTTTAACACAGGATGAAAAACTGTTTTTT
V gene: TRBV28
clone size: .
D gene: .
J gene: TRBJ1-4

CDR3 protein: CASSLRGKVNYGYTF
CDR3 DNA: TGTGCCAGCAGCTTACGAGGAAAGGTGAACTATGGCTACACCTTC
V gene: TRBV7-8
clone size: .
D gene: .
J gene: TRBJ1-2